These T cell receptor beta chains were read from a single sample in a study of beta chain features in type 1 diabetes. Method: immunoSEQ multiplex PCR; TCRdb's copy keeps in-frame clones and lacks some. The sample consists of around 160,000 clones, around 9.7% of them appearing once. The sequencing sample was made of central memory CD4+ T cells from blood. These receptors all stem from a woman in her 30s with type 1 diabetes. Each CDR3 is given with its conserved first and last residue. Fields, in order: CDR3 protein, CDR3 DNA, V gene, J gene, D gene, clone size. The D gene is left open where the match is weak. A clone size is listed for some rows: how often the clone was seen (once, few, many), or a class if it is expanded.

CDR3aa: CASSIALGGSSYNEQFF
CDR3nt: TGTGCCAGTAGTATAGCCCTTGGCGGGAGCTCCTACAATGAGCAGTTCTTC
v_gene: TRBV19
j_gene: TRBJ2-1
d_gene: TRBD2
abundance: few

CDR3aa: CSVGSGGVNTEAFF
CDR3nt: TGCAGCGTGGGGTCAGGGGGCGTGAACACTGAAGCTTTCTTT
v_gene: TRBV29-1
j_gene: TRBJ1-1
d_gene: TRBD1
abundance: NA

CDR3aa: CASKKVTAYEQYF
CDR3nt: TGTGCCAGCAAAAAAGTGACAGCCTACGAGCAGTACTTC
v_gene: TRBV28
j_gene: TRBJ2-7
d_gene: NA
abundance: few

CDR3aa: CASSLGGSTDTQYF
CDR3nt: TGTGCCAGCAGCCTAGGGGGTAGCACAGATACGCAGTATTTT
v_gene: TRBV6-6
j_gene: TRBJ2-3
d_gene: NA
abundance: few

CDR3aa: CASSLLRAAKNIQYF
CDR3nt: TGCGCCAGCAGCCTCCTGCGGGCAGCCAAAAACATTCAGTACTTC
v_gene: TRBV4-1
j_gene: TRBJ2-4
d_gene: NA
abundance: NA

CDR3aa: CASSPGQTYEQYF
CDR3nt: TGTGCCAGCTCACCAGGGCAGACCTACGAGCAGTACTTC
v_gene: TRBV18
j_gene: TRBJ2-7
d_gene: NA
abundance: few

CDR3aa: CASSLVGLAASTDTQYF
CDR3nt: TGTGCCAGCAGCTTAGTAGGACTAGCGGCAAGCACAGATACGCAGTATTTT
v_gene: TRBV7-8
j_gene: TRBJ2-3
d_gene: TRBD2
abundance: few

CDR3aa: CASSKPGGQFF
CDR3nt: TGTGCCAGCAGTAAACCGGGGGGGCAGTTCTTC
v_gene: TRBV2
j_gene: TRBJ2-1
d_gene: TRBD2
abundance: few

CDR3aa: CASSPGDSETQYF
CDR3nt: TGTGCCAGCAGCCCCGGGGATAGCGAGACCCAGTACTTC
v_gene: TRBV2
j_gene: TRBJ2-5
d_gene: NA
abundance: few

CDR3aa: CASSLVGGPGNIQYF
CDR3nt: TGTGCCAGCAGCTTAGTGGGAGGGCCCGGAAACATTCAGTACTTC
v_gene: TRBV7-2
j_gene: TRBJ2-4
d_gene: TRBD2
abundance: few

CDR3aa: CASSIQRITDTQYF
CDR3nt: TGTGCCAGCAGCATCCAGAGGATCACAGATACGCAGTATTTT
v_gene: TRBV11-3
j_gene: TRBJ2-3
d_gene: NA
abundance: NA

CDR3aa: CASSSGVGWRGYTF
CDR3nt: TGTGCCAGTAGTTCTGGAGTTGGTTGGCGCGGCTACACCTTC
v_gene: TRBV19
j_gene: TRBJ1-2
d_gene: NA
abundance: NA

CDR3aa: CASSLQGRVHEQFF
CDR3nt: TGTGCCAGCAGCTTACAGGGTAGGGTGCATGAGCAGTTCTTC
v_gene: TRBV7-2
j_gene: TRBJ2-1
d_gene: NA
abundance: few

CDR3aa: CASSAHRDRGETQYF
CDR3nt: TGTGCCAGCAGTGCCCATAGGGACAGGGGAGAGACCCAGTACTTC
v_gene: TRBV6-6
j_gene: TRBJ2-5
d_gene: TRBD1
abundance: few

CDR3aa: CASTTVNQPQHF
CDR3nt: TGTGCCAGCACCACAGTAAATCAGCCCCAGCATTTT
v_gene: TRBV28
j_gene: TRBJ1-5
d_gene: NA
abundance: few

CDR3aa: CAWSQTEAFF
CDR3nt: TGTGCCTGGAGTCAAACTGAAGCTTTCTTT
v_gene: TRBV30
j_gene: TRBJ1-1
d_gene: NA
abundance: few

CDR3aa: CASSSLTGTGGYEQYF
CDR3nt: TGTGCCAGCAGTTCTCTAACCGGGACAGGGGGGTACGAGCAGTACTTC
v_gene: TRBV6-5
j_gene: TRBJ2-7
d_gene: TRBD1
abundance: few